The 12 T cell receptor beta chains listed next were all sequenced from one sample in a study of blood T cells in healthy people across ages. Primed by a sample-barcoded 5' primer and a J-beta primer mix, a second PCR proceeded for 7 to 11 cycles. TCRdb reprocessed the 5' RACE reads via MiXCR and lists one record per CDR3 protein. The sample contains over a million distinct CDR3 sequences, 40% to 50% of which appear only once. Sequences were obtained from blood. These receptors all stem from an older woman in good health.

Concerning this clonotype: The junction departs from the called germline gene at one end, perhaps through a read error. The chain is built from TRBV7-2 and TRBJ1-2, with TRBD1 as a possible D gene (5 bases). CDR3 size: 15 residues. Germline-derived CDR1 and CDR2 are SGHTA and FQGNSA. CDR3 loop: CASSHRAGQGDGHTF. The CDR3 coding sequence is TGTGCCAGCAGCCACCGTGCGGGGCAGGGAGATGGCCACACCTTC.

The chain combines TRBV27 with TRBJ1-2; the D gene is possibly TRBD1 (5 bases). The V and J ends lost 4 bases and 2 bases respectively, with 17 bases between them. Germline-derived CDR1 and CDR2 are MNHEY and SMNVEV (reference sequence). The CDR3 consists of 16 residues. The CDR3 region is CASSSSSGEENYGYTF. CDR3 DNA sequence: TGTGCCAGCAGTTCGTCCTCGGGGGAGGAAAACTATGGCTACACCTTC.

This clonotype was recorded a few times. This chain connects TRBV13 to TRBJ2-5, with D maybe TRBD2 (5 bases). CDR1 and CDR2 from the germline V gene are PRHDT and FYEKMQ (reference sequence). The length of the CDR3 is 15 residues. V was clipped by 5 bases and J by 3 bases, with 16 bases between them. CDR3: CASSRRRGLEETQYF. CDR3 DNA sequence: TGTGCCAGCAGCCGCCGGCGAGGGTTGGAAGAGACCCAGTACTTC.

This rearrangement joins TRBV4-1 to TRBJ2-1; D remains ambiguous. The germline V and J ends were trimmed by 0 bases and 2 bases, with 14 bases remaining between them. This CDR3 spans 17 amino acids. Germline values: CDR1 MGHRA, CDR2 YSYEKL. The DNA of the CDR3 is TGCGCCAGCAGCCAAGATATGGCAGAAAAAACCTACAATGAGCAGTTCTTC. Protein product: CASSQDMAEKTYNEQFF.

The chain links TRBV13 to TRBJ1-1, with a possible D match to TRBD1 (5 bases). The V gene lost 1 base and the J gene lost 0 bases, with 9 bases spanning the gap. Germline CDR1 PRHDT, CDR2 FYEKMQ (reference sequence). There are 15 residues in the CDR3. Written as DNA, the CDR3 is TGTGCCAGCAGCTTAGTGAGGGGAATGAACACTGAAGCTTTCTTT. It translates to CASSLVRGMNTEAFF.

CDR3: CASSLGQIEKLFF. The CDR3 DNA sequence: TGTGCCAGCAGTTTAGGACAGATTGAAAAACTGTTTTTT. The rearrangement joins TRBV12-3 or TRBV12-4 to TRBJ1-4; tentative D call: TRBD1 (5 bases). Trimming cost V 1 base and J 7 bases, with 7 bases left between them. CDR3 length: 13 amino acids.

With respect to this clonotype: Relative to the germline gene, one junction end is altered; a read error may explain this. The CDR3 region has the DNA TGCAGCGTTGAATCGCAGCAAGGGACCCAGTACTTC. Translated: CSVESQQGTQYF. V gene TRBV29-1 combines with J gene TRBJ2-5; no firm D call. The CDR3 covers 12 residues. Germline V gene lookup returns CDR1 SQVTM and CDR2 ANQGSEA.

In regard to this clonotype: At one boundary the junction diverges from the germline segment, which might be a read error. CDR3 residues: CTSSLFSGASYNEQFF. The DNA of the CDR3 is TGTACCAGCAGTTTGTTTAGCGGGGCCTCCTACAATGAGCAGTTCTTC. The chain uses TRBV6-2 or TRBV6-3 and TRBJ2-1, with 8 bases identical to TRBD2. The germline gives CDR1 MNHEY, CDR2 SVGEGT. This CDR3 spans 16 amino acids.

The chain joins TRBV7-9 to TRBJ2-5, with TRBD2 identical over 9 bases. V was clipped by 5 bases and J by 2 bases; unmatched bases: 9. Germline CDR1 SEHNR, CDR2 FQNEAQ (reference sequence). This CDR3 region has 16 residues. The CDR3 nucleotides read TGTGCCAGCAGCAAAATTAGCGGGAGCGGGCAAGAGACCCAGTACTTC. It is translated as CASSKISGSGQETQYF.

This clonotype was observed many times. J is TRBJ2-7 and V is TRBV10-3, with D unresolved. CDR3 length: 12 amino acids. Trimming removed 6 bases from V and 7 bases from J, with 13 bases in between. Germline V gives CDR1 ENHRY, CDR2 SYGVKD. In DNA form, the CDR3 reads TGTGCCATCAGAGGTCCGGCTGAGGAGCAGTACTTC. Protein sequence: CAIRGPAEEQYF.

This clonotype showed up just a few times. CDR3 nucleotides: TGCGCCAGCAGCCAAGATAGGGCTAGCGGGACGAGCAATGAGCAGTTCTTC. Its translation is CASSQDRASGTSNEQFF. The V call is TRBV4-1, the J call TRBJ2-1, with 9 nucleotides matching TRBD2. Looked up from germline, CDR1 is MGHRA and CDR2 is YSYEKL. This CDR3 has 17 amino acids. The ends lost 0 bases at V and 6 bases at J; junction bases unmatched: 9.

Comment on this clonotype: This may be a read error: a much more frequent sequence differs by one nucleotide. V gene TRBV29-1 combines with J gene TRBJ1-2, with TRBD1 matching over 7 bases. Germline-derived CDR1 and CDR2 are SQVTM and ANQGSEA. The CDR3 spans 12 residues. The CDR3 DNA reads TGCAGCGCTGCGACAGGGAGTAAAGGCTGCACCTTC. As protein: CSAATGSKGCTF.